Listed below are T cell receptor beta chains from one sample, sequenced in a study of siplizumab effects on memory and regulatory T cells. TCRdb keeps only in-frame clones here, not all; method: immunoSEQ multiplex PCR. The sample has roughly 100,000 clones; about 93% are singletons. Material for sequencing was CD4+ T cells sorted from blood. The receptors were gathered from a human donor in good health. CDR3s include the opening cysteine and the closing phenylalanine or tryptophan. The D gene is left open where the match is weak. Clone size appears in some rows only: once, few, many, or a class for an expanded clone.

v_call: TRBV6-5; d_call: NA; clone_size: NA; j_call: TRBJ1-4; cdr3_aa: CASWVGGEKLFF; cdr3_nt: TGTGCCAGCTGGGTGGGGGGTGAAAAACTGTTTTTT
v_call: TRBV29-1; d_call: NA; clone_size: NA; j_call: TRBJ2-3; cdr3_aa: CSVDVVDGTSTDTQYF; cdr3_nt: TGCAGCGTTGATGTAGTGGATGGGACCAGCACAGATACGCAGTATTTT
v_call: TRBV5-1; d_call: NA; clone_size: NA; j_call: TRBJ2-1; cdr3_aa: CATATGSTTNNEQFF; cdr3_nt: TGCGCCACCGCCACGGGATCTACTACTAACAATGAGCAGTTCTTC
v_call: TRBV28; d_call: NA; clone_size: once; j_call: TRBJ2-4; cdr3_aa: CASSLRVLENIQYF; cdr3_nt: TGTGCCAGCAGTTTAAGGGTTCTGGAAAACATTCAGTACTTC
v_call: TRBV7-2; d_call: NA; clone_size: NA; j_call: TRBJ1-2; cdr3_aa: CASSLNRLIQYGYTF; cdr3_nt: TGTGCCAGCAGCTTAAACAGGTTAATACAGTATGGCTACACCTTC
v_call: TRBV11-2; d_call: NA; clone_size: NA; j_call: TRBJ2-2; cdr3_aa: CASSLLRGFSNTGELFF; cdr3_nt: TGTGCCAGCAGCTTATTGCGAGGATTTTCGAACACCGGGGAGCTGTTTTTT
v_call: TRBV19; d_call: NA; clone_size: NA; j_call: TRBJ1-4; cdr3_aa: CASVGTVLEKLFF; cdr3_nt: TGTGCCAGTGTGGGGACGGTGCTTGAAAAACTGTTTTTT
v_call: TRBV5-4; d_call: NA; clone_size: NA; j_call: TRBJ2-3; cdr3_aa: CASSKKKGGTDTQYF; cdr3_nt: TGTGCCAGCAGCAAGAAGAAGGGGGGGACAGATACGCAGTATTTT
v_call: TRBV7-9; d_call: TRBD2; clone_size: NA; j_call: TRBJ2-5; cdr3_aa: CASSFGTSGSLSQETQYF; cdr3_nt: TGTGCCAGCAGCTTCGGGACTAGCGGGAGTCTGTCCCAAGAGACCCAGTACTTC
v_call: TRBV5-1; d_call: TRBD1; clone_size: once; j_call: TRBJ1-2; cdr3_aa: CASSLANPGQGYGYTF; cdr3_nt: TGCGCCAGCAGCTTGGCAAACCCGGGACAGGGATATGGCTACACCTTC
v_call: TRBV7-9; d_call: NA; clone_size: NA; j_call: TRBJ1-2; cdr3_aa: CASSDTVKANYGYTF; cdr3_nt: TGTGCCAGCAGCGATACAGTCAAAGCTAACTATGGCTACACCTTC
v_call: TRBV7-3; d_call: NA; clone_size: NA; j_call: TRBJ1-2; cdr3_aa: CASSPGPNNYGYTF; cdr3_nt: TGTGCCAGCAGCCCCGGGCCTAATAACTATGGCTACACCTTC
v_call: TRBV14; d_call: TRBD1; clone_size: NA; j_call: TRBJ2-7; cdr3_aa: CASSRGQGRYEQYF; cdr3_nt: TGTGCCAGCAGCCGCGGACAGGGGCGATACGAGCAGTACTTC
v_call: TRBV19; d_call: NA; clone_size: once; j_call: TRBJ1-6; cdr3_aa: CASSIQTESPLHF; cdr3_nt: TGTGCCAGTAGTATCCAAACCGAGTCACCCCTCCACTTT
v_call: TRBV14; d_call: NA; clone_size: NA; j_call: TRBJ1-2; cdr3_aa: CASSQDFKEANYGYTF; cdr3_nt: TGTGCCAGCAGCCAAGATTTTAAAGAAGCTAACTATGGCTACACCTTC
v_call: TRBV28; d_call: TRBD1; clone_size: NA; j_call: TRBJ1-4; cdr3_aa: CASSFIRGRVEKLFF; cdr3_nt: TGTGCCAGCAGTTTTATCAGGGGGCGGGTTGAAAAACTGTTTTTT
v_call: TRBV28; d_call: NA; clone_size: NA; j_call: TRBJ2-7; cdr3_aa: CASSFSPQYEQYF; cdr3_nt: TGTGCCAGCAGTTTTTCCCCCCAGTACGAGCAGTACTTC
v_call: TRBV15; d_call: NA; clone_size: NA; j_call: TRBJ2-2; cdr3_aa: CAASRDTAASVNTGELFF; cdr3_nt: TGTGCCGCCAGCAGAGATACCGCGGCTAGCGTGAACACCGGGGAGCTGTTTTTT
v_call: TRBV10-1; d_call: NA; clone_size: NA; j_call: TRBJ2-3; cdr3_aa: CASSEGRRNTQYF; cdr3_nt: TGCGCCAGCAGTGAGGGCAGGCGGAATACGCAGTATTTT
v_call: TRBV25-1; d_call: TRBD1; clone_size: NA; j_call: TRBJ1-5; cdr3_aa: CASSDGQGADSQPQHF; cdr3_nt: TGTGCCAGCAGTGATGGACAGGGGGCGGACAGTCAGCCCCAGCATTTT
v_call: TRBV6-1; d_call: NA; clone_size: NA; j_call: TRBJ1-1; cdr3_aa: CASSGTRVASEAFF; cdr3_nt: TGTGCCAGCAGTGGAACCAGGGTAGCTTCTGAAGCTTTCTTT
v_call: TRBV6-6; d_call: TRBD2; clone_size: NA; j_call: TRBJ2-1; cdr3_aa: CASTPSGRANEQFF; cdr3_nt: TGTGCCAGCACTCCCTCAGGGAGGGCTAATGAGCAGTTCTTC
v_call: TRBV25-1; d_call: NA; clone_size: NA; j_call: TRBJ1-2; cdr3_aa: CASSRDINYGYTF; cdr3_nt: TGTGCCAGCAGCCGGGACATAAACTATGGCTACACCTTC
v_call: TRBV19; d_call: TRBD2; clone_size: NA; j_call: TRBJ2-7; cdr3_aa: CASSIDRRAGATYEQYF; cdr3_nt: TGTGCCAGTAGTATAGACAGAAGGGCGGGAGCCACCTACGAGCAGTACTTC
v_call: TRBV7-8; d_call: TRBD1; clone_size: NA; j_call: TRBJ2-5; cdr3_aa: CASSRFRTGFRETQYF; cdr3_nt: TGTGCCAGCAGCCGTTTCAGGACAGGATTTCGAGAGACCCAGTACTTC
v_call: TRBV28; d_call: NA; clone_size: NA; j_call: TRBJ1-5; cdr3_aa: CASSRPNQPQHF; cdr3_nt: TGTGCCAGCAGCCGACCAAATCAGCCCCAGCATTTT
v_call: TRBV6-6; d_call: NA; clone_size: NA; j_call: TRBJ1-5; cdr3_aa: CASSYGGEFQPQHF; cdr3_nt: TGTGCCAGCAGTTACGGGGGGGAGTTTCAGCCCCAGCATTTT
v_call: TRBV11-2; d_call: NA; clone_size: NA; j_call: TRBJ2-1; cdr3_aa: CASSLDRAREQFF; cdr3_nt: TGTGCCAGCAGCTTAGATAGGGCGAGGGAGCAGTTCTTC
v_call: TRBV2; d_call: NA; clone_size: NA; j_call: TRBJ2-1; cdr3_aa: CASSEQGSSYNEQFF; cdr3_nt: TGTGCCAGCAGTGAACAAGGGAGCTCCTACAATGAGCAGTTCTTC
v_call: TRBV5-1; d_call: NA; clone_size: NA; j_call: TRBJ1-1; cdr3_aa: CASSTGQAMNTEAFF; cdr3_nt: TGCGCCAGCAGCACGGGACAAGCCATGAACACTGAAGCTTTCTTT
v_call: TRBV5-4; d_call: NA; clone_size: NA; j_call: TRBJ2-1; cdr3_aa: CASSWGQGAYNEQFF; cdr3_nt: TGTGCCAGCAGCTGGGGTCAGGGCGCCTACAATGAGCAGTTCTTC
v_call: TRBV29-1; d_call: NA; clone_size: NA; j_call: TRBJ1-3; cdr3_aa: CSVGGEQSSGNTIYF; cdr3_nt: TGCAGCGTTGGCGGGGAACAGAGCTCTGGAAACACCATATATTTT
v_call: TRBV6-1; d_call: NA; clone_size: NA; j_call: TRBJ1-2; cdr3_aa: CASQINSNYGYTF; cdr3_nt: TGTGCCAGCCAAATAAATTCTAACTATGGCTACACCTTC